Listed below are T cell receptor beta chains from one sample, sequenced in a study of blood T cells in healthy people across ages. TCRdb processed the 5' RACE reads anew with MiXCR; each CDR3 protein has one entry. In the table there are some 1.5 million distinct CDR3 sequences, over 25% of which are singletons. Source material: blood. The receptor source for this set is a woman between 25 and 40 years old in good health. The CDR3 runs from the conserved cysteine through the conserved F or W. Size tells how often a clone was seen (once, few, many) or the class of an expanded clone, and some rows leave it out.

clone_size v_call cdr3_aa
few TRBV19 CASSPVMGSRNQPQHF
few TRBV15 CATSRDPRARNGYTF
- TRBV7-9 CASSSGQNNSPLHF
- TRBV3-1 CASSPTIGEQYF
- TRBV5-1 CASSLSQNSGNTIYF
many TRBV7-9 CASSPQGLARGEQYF
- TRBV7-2 CASRPPGRDNSPLHF
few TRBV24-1 CATSDGSRKPSYGEPQHF
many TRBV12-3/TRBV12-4 CASSFAGSKETQYF
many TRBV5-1 CASSFGTSGGDTQYF
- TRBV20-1 CSASSGDRVWEQFF
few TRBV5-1 CASSSAATNEKLFF
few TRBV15 CATSRDTGVQPQHF
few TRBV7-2 CASSLGGALAYGYTF
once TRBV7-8 CASSYGLAGGLQETQYF
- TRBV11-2 CASSLTGVTSDDQFF
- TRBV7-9 CASNGQGDERLFF
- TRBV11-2 CASIGGRANEQFF
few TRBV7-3 CASSSGGIRGADTQYF
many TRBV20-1 CSAKRATSGTDTQYF
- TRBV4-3 CASSQASSPTDTQYF
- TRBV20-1 CSAREPTSGTDTQYF
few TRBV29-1 CSTTLAGAHNEQFF